The present T cell receptor beta chain was sequenced within a study of human T cells and chemical hapten exposure. General study findings and limits: TCRs at a frequency above 1 in 1000 stayed unchanged with DPC sensitization. Expanded TCR counts at PT1 were positively correlated with the patch test score.

The authors' processing: Between 23,224 and 690,600 TCRs appeared in each sample, and the median stood at roughly 100,000. MiXCR, run by TCRdb on the RACE reads, gives a single entry per CDR3 protein. The V and J calls and clone size are TCRdb's, not the authors'. The profile covers around 350,000 distinct CDR3 sequences, with 4.5% to 7% appearing a single time and over 7% taken by the ten largest. The sample's time point: pre-sensitization, week 0. This sample's treatment: therapeutic diphenylcyclopropenone sensitization with weekly scalp DPC. Phlebotomy was performed prior to application of every patch test. This clonotype has a count of ten or more. Its antigen is not identified. V was trimmed by 3 bases and J by 5 bases, leaving 8 bases between them. Per the germline V gene, CDR1 is MNHNS and CDR2 is SASEGT. CDR3 length: 13 residues.

The source of this sequence is a woman under 30 with alopecia areata. Some clones in this sample may be carry-over from other donors' samples. The sample here was whole blood, taken in connection with sensitization to the hapten diphenylcyclopropenone (DPC). V gene TRBV6-1 combines with J gene TRBJ1-5; D might be TRBD1 (5 bases). CDR3 in amino acids: CASSETADQPQHF. The CDR3, as DNA: TGTGCCAGCAGTGAGACAGCCGATCAGCCCCAGCATTTT.